The source of this T cell receptor (beta chain) is a study of molecular identifiers for immune sequencing clone quantification. Study-wide context: Four portions were sequenced after RNA from about 20,000 or 100,000 naive CD8 cells was split five ways in replicates. The study, taken as a whole, reports: Clones above 20 RNA copies contained over 98% of effector molecules but under 1% of naive ones.

Previously described methods and listed TCR primers were employed for the bulk TCR libraries. From the PCR reads, TCRdb called clonotypes with MiXCR, one entry per CDR3 protein. The data show hundreds of thousands of distinct CDR3 sequences, approximately 20% seen once. Naive CD8 libraries used roughly 17,000 to 1,000,000 sorted cells and 10%, 30% or 50% RNA. Regarding this clonotype: The antigen is not known. Possible read error: a much larger clone is one base away.

The ends were cut back, 10 bases at V and 6 bases at J, with 15 bases in the middle. Per germline, CDR1 ENHRY and CDR2 SYGVKD. The CDR3 sequence is 13 residues long. This sequence joins TRBV10-3 and TRBJ2-2; D may be TRBD2 (6 bases). The sequence was obtained from a human donor in good health. Some libraries in this study had Jurkat cell RNA spiked in. The sequenced material came from naive CD8+ T cells from blood, with Jurkat cell RNA spiked in. Subset of the sample: FACS-sorted CD8+CD4-CCR7+CD45RA+ naive T cells. DNA of the CDR3: TGTGCCACCGCGGGGATAGGGCCCGGGGAGCTGTTTTTT. It yields the protein CATAGIGPGELFF.